This T cell receptor beta chain was found in a study of blood T cells in healthy people across ages. Study-wide findings and caveats: PBMCs that were unsorted prevented a conclusive naive versus antigen-experienced comparison. Donors of long life had a larger count of naive CD4+ cells and greater diversity than aged donors.

The CDR3 spans 14 residues. Germline V gene data show CDR1 as DFQATT and CDR2 as SNEGSKA (reference sequence). PCR was performed a second time for about 7 to 12 cycles using a sample-barcoded 5' primer and a J-beta primer mix. TCRdb passed the 5' RACE reads through MiXCR, listing each CDR3 protein once. The data contain about 500,000 distinct CDR3 sequences, around 24% of them singletons. On this clonotype itself: Its antigen is still unknown.

These data were also reused for a study on T cells of mothers and their children. From that paper: Whether related or unrelated, pairs show similar shaping of TCR recombination output by thymic selection.

The V call is TRBV20-1, the J call TRBJ2-5, with D unresolved. The J call could be wrong; TRBJ2-7 is a better fit for the DNA end. The specimen sequenced was blood. The clonotype originates from a boy between 10 and 17 years old in good health. The CDR3 loop is CSARDFLSSYEQYF. As DNA, the CDR3 is TGCAGTGCTAGAGATTTTCTCAGCTCCTACGAGCAGTACTTC.